The 9 T cell receptor beta chains given below trace back to one sample, sequenced in a study of blood T cell repertoires in COVID-19. The method was immunoSEQ multiplex PCR; TCRdb's version includes in-frame clones alone and lacks a portion of them. The sample lists around 200,000 clones; approximately 80% were seen once. Material for sequencing was PBMCs or T cells enriched from blood (not recorded which). The receptor set was obtained from a woman aged 40 to 50 with acute COVID-19.

About this clone: Other DNA sequences of this sample code for an identical CDR3. The chain carries TRBV2 and TRBJ1-1, with TRBD1 as a possible D gene (5 bases). Germline assignment: CDR1 SNHLY and CDR2 FYNNEI. The V gene lost 4 bases and the J gene lost 0 bases, with 9 bases spanning the gap. The CDR3 length is 14 residues. CDR3 sequence reads: CASSVDRVNTEAFF. CDR3 bases: TGTGCCAGCAGTGTCGACAGAGTGAACACTGAAGCTTTCTTT.

The chain is built from TRBV24-1 and TRBJ2-2, with 12 bases that match TRBD2. In germline, CDR1 is KGHDR, CDR2 SFDVKD. Losses at the gene ends were 4 bases for V and 7 bases for J; bases not matched to a gene: 9. The CDR3 extends over 17 amino acids. The CDR3 DNA is TGTGCCACCAGTGACCTCCGACTAGCGGGAGAGGTCGGGGAGCTGTTTTTT. This sequence encodes CATSDLRLAGEVGELFF.

V is TRBV28 and J is TRBJ2-1, with 14 bases aligning to TRBD2. V gave up 5 bases and J gave up 9 bases; unmatched junction bases: 9. CDR3 length: 16 amino acids. Per the germline V gene, CDR1 is MDHEN and CDR2 is SYDVKM. CDR3 loop: CASSTRLAGGLGEQFF. The CDR3 DNA reads as TGTGCCAGCAGTACTCGACTAGCGGGAGGGCTAGGTGAGCAGTTCTTC.

The V and J genes are TRBV11-3 and TRBJ1-1, with 7 bases identical to TRBD1. This CDR3 has 14 amino acids. Looked up from germline, CDR1 is SGHNT and CDR2 is YENEEA. J gave up 2 bases and V 2 bases, and 2 bases lay outside the gene matches. The CDR3 reads CASSLRGLNTEAFF. The CDR3 nucleotides are TGTGCCAGCAGCTTAAGGGGGCTTAACACTGAAGCTTTCTTT.

This clone was observed a few times. The chain links TRBV9 to TRBJ2-6; 8 bases map to TRBD1. Looked up from germline, CDR1 is SGDLS and CDR2 is YYNGEE. The V segment lost 3 bases and the J segment 0 bases; nucleotides outside the gene matches: 8. The CDR3 consists of 18 residues. In DNA form, the CDR3 reads TGTGCCAGCAGCGACAGGACAGGGCTAAGCTCTGGGGCCAACGTCCTGACTTTC. Its translation is CASSDRTGLSSGANVLTF.

By share of the sample, this clone is medium-sized. The CDR3 protein is CASSLDGTDTQYF. CDR3 in DNA: TGTGCCAGCAGCTTAGACGGGACAGATACGCAGTATTTT. The chain employs TRBV7-2 and TRBJ2-3; D unclear. Germline values: CDR1 SGHTA, CDR2 FQGNSA. The CDR3 is made up of 13 amino acids. Between the trimmed V and J ends, which lost 1 base and 3 bases, there was a span of 5 bases.

This clone was counted a few times. V gene TRBV14 combines with J gene TRBJ2-1, with TRBD1 as a possible D gene (5 bases). CDR1 and CDR2 from the germline V gene are SGHDN and FVKESK. The CDR3 covers 18 residues. V dropped 2 bases and J dropped 3 bases, with 20 bases sitting between them. The DNA for the CDR3 is TGTGCCAGCAGCCAACTAATATGGGGCGACTTCGACTACAATGAGCAGTTCTTC. Translation gives CASSQLIWGDFDYNEQFF.

The rearrangement joins TRBV6-2 or TRBV6-3 to TRBJ2-1; 8 bases map to TRBD1. V lost 1 base, J lost 1 base, and 3 bases stayed unmatched. The germline CDR1 and CDR2 sequences are MNHEY and SVGEGT. The CDR3 extends over 16 amino acids. CDR3 amino acids: CASSYYRTGSYNEQFF. The CDR3 DNA follows: TGTGCCAGCAGTTACTACCGGACAGGGTCCTACAATGAGCAGTTCTTC.

J is TRBJ2-2 and V is TRBV7-8, with 10 nucleotides matching TRBD1. V was pared by 5 bases and J by 5 bases, with 11 bases of the junction left unmatched. The CDR3 spans 17 residues. CDR1 is SGHVS and CDR2 is FQNEAQ in the germline V gene. CDR3 protein: CASSPDRDRGRTGELFF. The CDR3 bases are TGTGCCAGCAGCCCCGACCGGGACAGGGGCAGAACCGGGGAGCTGTTTTTT.